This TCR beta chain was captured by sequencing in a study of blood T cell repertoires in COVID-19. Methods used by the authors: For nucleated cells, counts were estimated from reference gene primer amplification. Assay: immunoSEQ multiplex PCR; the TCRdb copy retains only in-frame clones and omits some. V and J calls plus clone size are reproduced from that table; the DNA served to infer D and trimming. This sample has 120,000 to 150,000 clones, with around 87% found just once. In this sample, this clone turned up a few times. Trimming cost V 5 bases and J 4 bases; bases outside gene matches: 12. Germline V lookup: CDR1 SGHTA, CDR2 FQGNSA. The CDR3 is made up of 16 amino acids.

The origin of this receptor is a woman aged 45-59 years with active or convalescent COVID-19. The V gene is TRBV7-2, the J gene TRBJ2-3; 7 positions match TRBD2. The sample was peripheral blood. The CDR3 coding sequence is TGTGCCAGCAGCCCGGATCGACTAGCCGGGTCAGATACGCAGTATTTT. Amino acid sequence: CASSPDRLAGSDTQYF.